This T cell receptor beta chain was sequenced for a study of molecular identifiers for immune sequencing clone quantification. Sorted inputs of about 20,000 to 1,000,000 cells, with 10%, 30% or 50% RNA, yielded naive CD8 libraries. TCRdb re-called the PCR reads through MiXCR, storing one row per CDR3 protein. Altogether some 580,000 distinct CDR3 sequences are present, around 25% being singletons, with the ten largest covering around 0.78%. This CDR3 spans 16 amino acids. Trimming shortened V by 3 bases and J by 1 base, and 16 bases separated the two germline ends. Germline V gene sequence: CDR1 DFQATT, CDR2 SNEGSKA (reference sequence). This clonotype was observed at least ten times.

The chain combines TRBV20-1 with TRBJ1-5; TRBD1 is a possible D gene (5 bases). Sequenced input: naive CD8+ T cells from blood, with Jurkat cell RNA spiked in. Subset noted: FACS-sorted CD8+CD4-CCR7+CD45RA+ naive T cells. The sequence came from a human donor in good health. Some libraries in this study had Jurkat cell RNA spiked in. The CDR3 is CSARTTGGPSNQPQHF. The CDR3 nucleotides read TGCAGTGCTAGGACCACAGGAGGGCCGAGCAATCAGCCCCAGCATTTT.